This is a list of T cell receptor beta chains from one sample in a study of blood T cells in healthy people across ages. TCRdb processed the 5' RACE reads anew with MiXCR; each CDR3 protein has one entry. This sample carries 1.5 million or so distinct CDR3 sequences, about 42% of them seen once, and the ten largest clones take about 4%. The sample consisted of blood. These receptors came from a woman in her late teens or twenties in good health. CDR3s leave out the opening cysteine and the closing phenylalanine or tryptophan. Each record gives: J gene, V gene, D gene, CDR3 length, CDR3 protein. D genes are given only for firm matches.

J: TRBJ2-5; V: TRBV11-2; D: .; length: 9; CDR3: ASTFGETQY
J: TRBJ2-7; V: TRBV14; D: .; length: 13; CDR3: ASSQEGRTGYEQY
J: TRBJ2-1; V: TRBV20-1; D: .; length: 11; CDR3: SARGRSRYEQF
J: TRBJ1-2; V: TRBV30; D: .; length: 14; CDR3: AWSVPTGPSDYGYT
J: TRBJ1-2; V: TRBV7-2; D: TRBD1; length: 11; CDR3: ASSLATGGGYT
J: TRBJ2-2; V: TRBV10-3; D: .; length: 10; CDR3: AINEGTGELF
J: TRBJ2-1; V: TRBV5-1; D: .; length: 12; CDR3: ASSLDGLYNEQF
J: TRBJ2-5; V: TRBV5-6; D: .; length: 12; CDR3: ASSSTPAQETQY
J: TRBJ2-6; V: TRBV28; D: TRBD1; length: 17; CDR3: ASSPGTGKMISGASVLT
J: TRBJ2-4; V: TRBV20-1; D: .; length: 9; CDR3: SATGTPGMY
J: TRBJ1-5; V: TRBV20-1; D: .; length: 11; CDR3: SALWRVSQPQH
J: TRBJ1-1; V: TRBV18; D: .; length: 13; CDR3: ASSLTINGGTEAF
J: TRBJ1-2; V: TRBV28; D: TRBD1; length: 16; CDR3: ASSEWWTGFRWVYGYT
J: TRBJ2-5; V: TRBV29-1; D: TRBD2; length: 12; CDR3: SAKPLAGGEEQY
J: TRBJ2-5; V: TRBV7-9; D: .; length: 11; CDR3: ASSLTWGETQY
J: TRBJ2-7; V: TRBV3-1; D: .; length: 14; CDR3: ASSPRARGASYKQY